These T cell receptor beta chains were read from a single sample in a study of shared clonotypes between healthy human individuals. Data came from immunoSEQ multiplex PCR; TCRdb stores just in-frame clones and leaves some out. Of under 2,000,000 clones in the sample, about 95% were seen once. Sequences were obtained from naive CD8+ T cells sorted from blood. Source of these receptors: a man aged 18 to 30 in good health. CDR3s include the opening cysteine and the closing phenylalanine or tryptophan. The D gene is left open where the match is weak. Clone sizes are given selectively: once, few, many, or a class where the clone is expanded.

clone size,V gene,J gene,D gene,CDR3 DNA,CDR3 protein
.,TRBV27,TRBJ2-1,.,TGTGCCAGCATGAGACTCCCCTACAATGAGCAGTTCTTC,CASMRLPYNEQFF
.,TRBV19,TRBJ2-7,.,TGTGCCAGTAGCCCCAGAGTGTTCAGCTCCTACGAGCAGTACTTC,CASSPRVFSSYEQYF
once,TRBV7-9,TRBJ1-4,.,TGTGCCAGCAGCCCCGGCCAATGGGTCGCTGTTGAAAAACTGTTTTTT,CASSPGQWVAVEKLFF
.,TRBV7-9,TRBJ2-5,TRBD2,TGTGCCAGCAGCTTGGGACTAGCGGGCCTCCGAGAGACCCAGTACTTC,CASSLGLAGLRETQYF
.,TRBV27,TRBJ2-5,TRBD2,TGTGCCAGCAGTTTAAGAGGGACTAGCGCACAAGAGACCCAGTACTTC,CASSLRGTSAQETQYF
.,TRBV6-5,TRBJ2-7,TRBD2,TGTGCCAGCAGTTACGGACTAGCGCTAACCTACGAGCAGTACTTC,CASSYGLALTYEQYF
.,TRBV11-1,TRBJ2-7,.,TGTGCCAGCAGCTTAGGACAGACCTCCTACGAGCAGTACTTC,CASSLGQTSYEQYF
.,TRBV7-9,TRBJ1-1,.,TGTGCCAGCAGCTCGCCATTGGGCACTGAAGCTTTCTTT,CASSSPLGTEAFF
.,TRBV28,TRBJ2-3,.,TGTGCCAGCAGCCTAGCCCTTAGCACAGATACGCAGTATTTT,CASSLALSTDTQYF
.,TRBV4-1,TRBJ2-3,.,TGCGCCAGCAGCCAAGATTCCACAGATACGCAGTATTTT,CASSQDSTDTQYF
.,TRBV4-1,TRBJ2-7,.,TGCGCCAGCAGCCAAGATCGGACGGGTAGCTCCTACGAGCAGTACTTC,CASSQDRTGSSYEQYF